Listed below are T cell receptor beta chains from one sample, sequenced in a study of Graves' ophthalmopathy and Graves' hyperthyroidism. TCRdb re-called the multiplex PCR reads through MiXCR, storing one row per CDR3 protein. The table has 680,000 or so distinct CDR3 sequences, about a fifth seen once. The sequencing input was peripheral blood. The receptor set was obtained from a woman between 18 and 29 years old with stable Graves' hyperthyroidism. Some clones in this sample may be carry-over from other donors' samples. Both conserved end residues are trimmed from each CDR3.

v_call: TRBV6-5; cdr3_aa: ASSYVGTAGYT
v_call: TRBV6-5; cdr3_aa: ASSTSGGPSYDQY
v_call: TRBV11-3; cdr3_aa: ASSSTSTEQY
v_call: TRBV2; cdr3_aa: ASLLRGNTEAF
v_call: TRBV12-3/TRBV12-4; cdr3_aa: ASRLGQKSQETQY
v_call: TRBV7-9; cdr3_aa: ASSLWRYEQY
v_call: TRBV6-7; cdr3_aa: ASRKGLLAQTPAELF
v_call: TRBV28; cdr3_aa: ASSPKPGSSYEQY
v_call: TRBV5-1; cdr3_aa: ASSEDGVTGIDEQY
v_call: TRBV12-3/TRBV12-4; cdr3_aa: ASSFSDTQTQY
v_call: TRBV19; cdr3_aa: ASSIKGRGQINTEAF
v_call: TRBV2; cdr3_aa: ASSEVQGRDGYT
v_call: TRBV20-1; cdr3_aa: SARRGLADETQY
v_call: TRBV29-1; cdr3_aa: SVEGDRGRETQY
v_call: TRBV29-1; cdr3_aa: SYRTDQETQY
v_call: TRBV12-3/TRBV12-4; cdr3_aa: ASSLPRGRAGNEQY
v_call: TRBV15; cdr3_aa: ATSREIIAGELF